A selection of T cell receptor beta chains follows, all from one sample in a study of OX40 agonist ivuxolimab in advanced cancers. Method: immunoSEQ multiplex PCR; TCRdb's copy keeps in-frame clones and lacks some. The sample includes about 50,000 clones, around 90% seen only once; the top ten take less than 7.5%. The specimen was CD4+ or CD8+ T cells sorted from blood, collected in a trial of the OX40 agonist ivuxolimab. All receptors derive from an adult with an advanced solid tumor such as melanoma, head and neck, liver or kidney cancer. CDR3s include the opening cysteine and the closing phenylalanine or tryptophan. D genes are given only for firm matches. Expanded clones get a size class; other rows say once, few or many, or leave the size out.

j_call v_call clone_size d_call cdr3_aa cdr3_nt
TRBJ1-6 TRBV7-8 NA TRBD1 CASSLGDSSYNSPLHF TGTGCCAGCAGTTTAGGGGACAGTTCCTATAATTCACCCCTCCACTTT
TRBJ1-1 TRBV9 NA NA CASSGGGAMNTEAFF TGTGCCAGCAGCGGCGGAGGGGCCATGAACACTGAAGCTTTCTTT
TRBJ1-2 TRBV6-5 NA NA CASSLGPYGYTF TGTGCCAGCAGCCTTGGGCCCTATGGCTACACCTTC
TRBJ2-2 TRBV7-6 NA NA CASSPQNTGELFF TGTGCCAGCAGCCCGCAGAACACCGGGGAGCTGTTTTTT
TRBJ1-5 TRBV11-2 NA NA CASSPTQGNQPQHF TGTGCCAGCAGCCCAACCCAGGGAAATCAGCCCCAGCATTTT
TRBJ2-3 TRBV7-9 NA TRBD2 CASSPGLAGGVGSDTQYF TGTGCCAGCAGCCCGGGACTAGCGGGGGGTGTAGGCTCAGATACGCAGTATTTT
TRBJ2-7 TRBV7-2 NA NA CASSSQQGREQYF TGTGCCAGCAGCTCACAACAGGGACGGGAGCAGTACTTC
TRBJ1-1 TRBV5-6 NA NA CASSFQGGTEAFF TGTGCCAGCAGCTTTCAGGGAGGAACTGAAGCTTTCTTT
TRBJ1-4 TRBV7-5 NA NA CARKPTDRAGEKLFF TGTGCCAGAAAACCCACCGACAGGGCAGGCGAAAAACTGTTTTTT
TRBJ1-1 TRBV28 NA NA CASSSTGLSRGEAFF TGTGCCAGCAGTTCCACGGGCCTAAGTAGGGGTGAAGCTTTCTTT
TRBJ1-2 TRBV5-6 NA TRBD1 CASSPGTGGIYGYTF TGTGCCAGCAGCCCTGGGACAGGGGGCATCTATGGCTACACCTTC
TRBJ2-3 TRBV5-4 NA TRBD1 CASSRRDRGYTDTQYF TGTGCCAGCAGCCGGAGGGACAGGGGATACACAGATACGCAGTATTTT
TRBJ2-7 TRBV4-1 NA NA CASSQDPDYEQYF TGCGCCAGCAGCCAAGATCCCGACTACGAGCAGTACTTC
TRBJ1-1 TRBV6-5 NA NA CASSYSTRGAGEAFF TGTGCCAGCAGTTACTCGACGCGGGGGGCAGGAGAAGCTTTCTTT
TRBJ1-6 TRBV2 NA TRBD1 CASTGQGDRGSPLHF TGTGCCAGCACGGGACAGGGCGATCGGGGTTCACCCCTCCACTTT
TRBJ1-5 TRBV25-1 NA NA CASSEGAINQPQHF TGTGCCAGCAGTGAGGGGGCGATCAATCAGCCCCAGCATTTT
TRBJ2-1 TRBV19 NA TRBD1 CASSPGTGGGEQFF TGTGCCAGTAGTCCGGGGACAGGGGGCGGTGAGCAGTTCTTC
TRBJ1-1 TRBV6-1 NA NA CASSELRVNTEAFF TGTGCCAGCAGTGAGCTGAGGGTAAACACTGAAGCTTTCTTT
TRBJ2-3 TRBV5-4 NA TRBD1 CASSSVDRGTDTQYF TGTGCCAGCAGCTCAGTTGACAGGGGCACAGATACGCAGTATTTT
TRBJ1-3 TRBV6-5 once NA CASSPLGGGNTIYF TGTGCCAGCAGTCCCCTCGGGGGGGGAAACACCATATATTTT
TRBJ1-1 TRBV19 few TRBD1 CASSATGTGGTEAFF TGTGCCAGTAGTGCTACCGGGACAGGGGGCACTGAAGCTTTCTTT
TRBJ1-6 TRBV4-2 NA NA CASSQGEQNNSPLHF TGTGCCAGCAGCCAAGGCGAGCAGAATAATTCACCCCTCCACTTT
TRBJ1-2 TRBV7-8 NA NA CASSPAVGLDYGYTF TGTGCCAGCAGCCCAGCGGTGGGGCTTGACTATGGCTACACCTTC
TRBJ2-6 TRBV2 NA NA CASSERTRSSGANVLTF TGTGCCAGCAGTGAAAGGACAAGGAGCTCTGGGGCCAACGTCCTGACTTTC
TRBJ1-1 TRBV5-8 NA NA CAGLLGGVNTEAFF TGTGCCGGACTACTCGGGGGGGTGAACACTGAAGCTTTCTTT
TRBJ1-2 TRBV29-1 NA TRBD1 CSVVDREERNGYTF TGCAGCGTTGTGGACAGGGAGGAGCGGAATGGCTACACCTTC
TRBJ2-4 TRBV21-1 NA NA CASSVGYSGGALAKNIQYF TGTGCCAGCAGCGTGGGGTATAGCGGGGGGGCCTTGGCCAAAAACATTCAGTACTTC
TRBJ2-5 TRBV7-9 NA NA CASSLDSYRLRLERTQYF TGTGCCAGCAGCTTAGATTCTTATAGGCTTCGCCTTGAGCGGACCCAGTACTTC
TRBJ1-1 TRBV11-2 NA NA CASSSHSTGATDTEAFF TGTGCCAGCAGCTCACATTCCACCGGAGCCACCGACACTGAAGCTTTCTTT
TRBJ1-1 TRBV4-1 NA TRBD1 CASSQVDRGNTEAFF TGCGCCAGCAGCCAAGTTGACAGGGGGAACACTGAAGCTTTCTTT
TRBJ1-5 TRBV15 NA TRBD1 CATSRVQGGSNQPQHF TGTGCCACCAGCAGAGTGCAGGGGGGAAGCAATCAGCCCCAGCATTTT
TRBJ1-2 TRBV4-1 NA NA CASSQGARVGLDGYTF TGCGCCAGCAGCCAAGGCGCAAGGGTGGGTTTGGATGGCTACACCTTC
TRBJ2-4 TRBV27 NA NA CASSGERDFNIQYF TGTGCCAGCAGCGGCGAACGGGACTTTAACATTCAGTACTTC
TRBJ2-3 TRBV6-1 NA NA CASRESRLSGTGSSTDTQYF TGTGCCAGCAGGGAATCAAGACTTAGCGGGACAGGATCTAGCACAGATACGCAGTATTTT
TRBJ1-1 TRBV27 NA NA CASRGPIDTEAFF TGTGCCAGCAGGGGACCTATCGACACTGAAGCTTTCTTT
TRBJ1-5 TRBV7-9 once NA CASSLVSPYSNQPQHF TGTGCCAGCAGCTTAGTTAGCCCTTATAGCAATCAGCCCCAGCATTTT
TRBJ1-1 TRBV30 NA TRBD1 CALRQGENTEAFF TGTGCCCTTCGACAGGGAGAGAACACTGAAGCTTTCTTT
TRBJ1-1 TRBV7-2 NA NA CASSQNPFSSGTEAFF TGTGCCAGCAGTCAGAACCCCTTTTCATCAGGGACTGAAGCTTTCTTT
TRBJ1-5 TRBV27 NA TRBD1 CASGTTGQPQHF TGTGCCAGCGGAACGACAGGGCAGCCCCAGCATTTT
TRBJ2-1 TRBV4-1 NA NA CASSQDPAGEPYNEQFF TGCGCCAGCAGCCAAGATCCGGCCGGGGAGCCCTACAATGAGCAGTTCTTC
TRBJ1-1 TRBV20-1 once NA CSASARVEAFF TGCAGTGCTAGTGCGCGAGTAGAAGCTTTCTTT
TRBJ1-1 TRBV2 NA NA CASSDPSQGGGEAFF TGTGCCAGCAGTGACCCCTCACAGGGCGGGGGTGAAGCTTTCTTT
TRBJ2-1 TRBV6-1 NA NA CASSVQGSNEQFF TGTGCCAGCAGTGTACAGGGTTCTAATGAGCAGTTCTTC
TRBJ2-3 TRBV10-3 NA NA CAIGGGSTDTQYF TGTGCCATCGGAGGGGGGTCCACAGATACGCAGTATTTT
TRBJ1-2 TRBV5-6 NA TRBD1 CASSLRIQGESYGYTF TGTGCCAGCAGCTTGCGGATTCAGGGGGAGAGCTATGGCTACACCTTC
TRBJ2-4 TRBV6-1 once NA CASSEGRWGREDKNIQYF TGTGCCAGCAGTGAAGGCCGATGGGGCAGGGAAGACAAAAACATTCAGTACTTC
TRBJ1-2 TRBV10-3 NA NA CAITRGDGKYGYTF TGTGCCATCACTAGGGGGGACGGTAAATATGGCTACACCTTC
TRBJ2-7 TRBV25-1 NA NA CASSGRASEQYF TGTGCCAGCAGTGGTCGAGCCTCCGAGCAGTACTTC
TRBJ2-7 TRBV25-1 NA TRBD1 CASSPGTGGYEQYF TGTGCCAGCAGCCCCGGGACAGGGGGCTACGAGCAGTACTTC
TRBJ2-6 TRBV11-2 NA NA CASSLIHSGANVLTF TGTGCCAGCAGCTTAATACACTCTGGGGCCAACGTCCTGACTTTC
TRBJ2-5 TRBV27 NA NA CASWRPGRQETQYF TGTGCCAGCTGGCGGCCTGGGAGGCAAGAGACCCAGTACTTC
TRBJ2-1 TRBV30 NA TRBD2 CAWSVGGGAYTKQFF TGTGCCTGGAGTGTAGGCGGGGGAGCGTACACGAAGCAGTTCTTC
TRBJ2-4 TRBV11-2 once NA CASSPGVSAKNIQYF TGTGCCAGCAGCCCTGGCGTCTCGGCCAAAAACATTCAGTACTTC
TRBJ1-2 TRBV7-8 NA TRBD1 CASSYTTDRSPYYPGYTF TGTGCCAGCAGCTATACCACGGACAGGTCTCCGTATTATCCGGGCTACACCTTC
TRBJ2-3 TRBV12-2 NA NA CASRAGPEGLIALPTGTDTQYF TGTGCAAGTCGAGCCGGGCCCGAGGGCTTGATAGCGTTACCCACCGGGACAGATACGCAGTATTTT
TRBJ2-7 TRBV7-9 once NA CASSPPPDSYEQYF TGTGCCAGCAGCCCTCCCCCAGATTCCTACGAGCAGTACTTC
TRBJ1-2 TRBV13 once NA CASSSHLDNYGYTF TGTGCCAGCAGCTCCCACCTGGACAACTATGGCTACACCTTC
TRBJ1-1 TRBV4-1 NA NA CASSQLGQARNTEAFF TGCGCCAGCAGCCAGCTGGGGCAGGCAAGGAACACTGAAGCTTTCTTT